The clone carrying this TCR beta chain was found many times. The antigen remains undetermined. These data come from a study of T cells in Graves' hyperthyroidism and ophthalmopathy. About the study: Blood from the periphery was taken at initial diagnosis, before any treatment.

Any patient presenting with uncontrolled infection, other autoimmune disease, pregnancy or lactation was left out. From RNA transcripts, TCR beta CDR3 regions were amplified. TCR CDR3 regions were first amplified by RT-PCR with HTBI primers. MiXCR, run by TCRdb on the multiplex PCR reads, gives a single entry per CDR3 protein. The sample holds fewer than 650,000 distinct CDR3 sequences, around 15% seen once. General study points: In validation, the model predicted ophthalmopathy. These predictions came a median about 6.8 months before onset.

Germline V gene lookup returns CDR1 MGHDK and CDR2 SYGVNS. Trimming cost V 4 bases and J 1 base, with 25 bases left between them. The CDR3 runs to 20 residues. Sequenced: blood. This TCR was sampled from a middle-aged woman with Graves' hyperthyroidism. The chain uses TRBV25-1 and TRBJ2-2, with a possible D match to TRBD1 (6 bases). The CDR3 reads CASSGPGHLLDLKNTGELFF. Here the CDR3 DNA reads TGTGCCAGCAGTGGGCCGGGACACCTCTTAGACCTCAAGAACACCGGGGAGCTGTTTTTT.